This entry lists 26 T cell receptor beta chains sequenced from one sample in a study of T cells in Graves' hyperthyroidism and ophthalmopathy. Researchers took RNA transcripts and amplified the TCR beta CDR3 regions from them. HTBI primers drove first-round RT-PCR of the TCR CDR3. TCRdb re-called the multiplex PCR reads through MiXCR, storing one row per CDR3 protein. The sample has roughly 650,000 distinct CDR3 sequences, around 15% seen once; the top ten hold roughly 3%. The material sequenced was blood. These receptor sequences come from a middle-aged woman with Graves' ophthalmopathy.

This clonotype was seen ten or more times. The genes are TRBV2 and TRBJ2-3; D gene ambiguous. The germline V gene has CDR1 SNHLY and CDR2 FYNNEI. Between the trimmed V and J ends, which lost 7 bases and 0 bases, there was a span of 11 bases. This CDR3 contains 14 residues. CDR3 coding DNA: TGTGCCAGCAAATACGACCGTAGCACAGATACGCAGTATTTT. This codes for CASKYDRSTDTQYF.

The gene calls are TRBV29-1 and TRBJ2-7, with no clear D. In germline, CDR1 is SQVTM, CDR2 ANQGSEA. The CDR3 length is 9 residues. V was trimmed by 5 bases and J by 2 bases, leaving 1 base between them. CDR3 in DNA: TGCAGCGTTACCTACGAGCAGTACTTC. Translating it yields CSVTYEQYF.

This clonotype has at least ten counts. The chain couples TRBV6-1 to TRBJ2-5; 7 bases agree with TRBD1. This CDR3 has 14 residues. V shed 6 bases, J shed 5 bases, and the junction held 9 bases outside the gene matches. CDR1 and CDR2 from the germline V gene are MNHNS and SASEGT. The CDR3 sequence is CASSKQGPGETQYF. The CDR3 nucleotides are TGTGCCAGCAGCAAACAGGGGCCAGGGGAGACCCAGTACTTC.

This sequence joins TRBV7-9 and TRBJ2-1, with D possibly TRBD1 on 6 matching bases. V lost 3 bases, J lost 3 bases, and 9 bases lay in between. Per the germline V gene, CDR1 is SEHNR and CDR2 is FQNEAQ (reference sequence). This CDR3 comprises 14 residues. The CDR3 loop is CASSFGQIYNEQFF. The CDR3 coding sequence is TGTGCCAGCAGCTTTGGACAGATCTACAATGAGCAGTTCTTC.

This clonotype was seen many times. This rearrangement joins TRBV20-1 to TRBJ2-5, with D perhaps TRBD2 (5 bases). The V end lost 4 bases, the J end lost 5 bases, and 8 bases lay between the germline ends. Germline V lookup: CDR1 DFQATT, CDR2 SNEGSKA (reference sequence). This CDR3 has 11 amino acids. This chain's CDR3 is CSATERETQYF. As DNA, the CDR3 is TGCAGTGCTACAGAGCGGGAGACCCAGTACTTC.

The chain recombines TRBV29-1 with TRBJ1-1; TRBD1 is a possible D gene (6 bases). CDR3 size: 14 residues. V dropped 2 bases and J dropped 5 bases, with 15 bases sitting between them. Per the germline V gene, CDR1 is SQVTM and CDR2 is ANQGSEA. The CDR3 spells CSVEFFRGETEAFF. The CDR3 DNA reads TGCAGCGTTGAATTCTTCAGGGGAGAAACTGAAGCTTTCTTT.

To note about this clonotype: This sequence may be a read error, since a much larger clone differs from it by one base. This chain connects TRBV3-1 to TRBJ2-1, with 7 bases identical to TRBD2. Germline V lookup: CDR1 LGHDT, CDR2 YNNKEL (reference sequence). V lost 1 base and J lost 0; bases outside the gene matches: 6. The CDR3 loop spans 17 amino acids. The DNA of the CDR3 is TGTGCCAGCAGCCAAGTTTGGGCGGGAGCCTCCTACAATGAGCAGTTCTTC. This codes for CASSQVWAGASYNEQFF.

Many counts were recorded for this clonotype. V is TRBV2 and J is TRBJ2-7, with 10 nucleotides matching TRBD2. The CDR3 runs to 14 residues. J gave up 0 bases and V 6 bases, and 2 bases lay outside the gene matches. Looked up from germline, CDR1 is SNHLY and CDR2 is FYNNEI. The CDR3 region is CASRLAGTSYEQYF. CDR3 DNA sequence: TGTGCCAGCAGACTAGCGGGGACCTCCTACGAGCAGTACTTC.

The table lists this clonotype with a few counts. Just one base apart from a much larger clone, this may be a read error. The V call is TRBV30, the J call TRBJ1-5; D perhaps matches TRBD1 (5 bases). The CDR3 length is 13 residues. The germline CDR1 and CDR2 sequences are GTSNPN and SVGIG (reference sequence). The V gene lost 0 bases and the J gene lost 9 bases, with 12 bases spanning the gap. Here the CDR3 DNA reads TGTGCCTGGAGTGTAGGCGCTCAGGGGCCCCAGCATTTT. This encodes CAWSVGAQGPQHF.

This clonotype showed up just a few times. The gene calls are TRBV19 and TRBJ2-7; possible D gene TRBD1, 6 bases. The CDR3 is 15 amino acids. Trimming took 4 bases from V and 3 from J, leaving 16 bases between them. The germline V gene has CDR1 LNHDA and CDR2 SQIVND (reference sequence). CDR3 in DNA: TGTGCCAGTAGTAGCCCCGGGACATTAGGCTACGAGCAGTACTTC. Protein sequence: CASSSPGTLGYEQYF.

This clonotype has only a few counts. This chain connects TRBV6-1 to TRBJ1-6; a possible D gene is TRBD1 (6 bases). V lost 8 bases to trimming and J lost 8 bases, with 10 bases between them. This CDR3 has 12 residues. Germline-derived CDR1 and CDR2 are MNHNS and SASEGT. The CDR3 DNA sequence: TGTGCCAGCTGGGACACTGATTCACCCCTCCACTTT. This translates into CASWDTDSPLHF.

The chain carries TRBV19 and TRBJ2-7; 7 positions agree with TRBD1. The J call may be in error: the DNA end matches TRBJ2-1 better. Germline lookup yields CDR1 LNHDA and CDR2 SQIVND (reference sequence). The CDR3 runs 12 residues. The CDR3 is CASSIDRDEQFF. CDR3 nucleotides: TGTGCCAGTAGTATCGACAGGGACGAGCAGTTCTTC.

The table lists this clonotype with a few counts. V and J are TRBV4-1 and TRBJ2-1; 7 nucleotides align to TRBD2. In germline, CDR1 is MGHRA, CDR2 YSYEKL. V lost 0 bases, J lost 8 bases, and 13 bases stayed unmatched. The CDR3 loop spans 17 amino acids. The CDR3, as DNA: TGCGCCAGCAGCCAAGATTCGGGCGGGAGAAATGGCGATGAGCAGTTCTTC. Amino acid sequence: CASSQDSGGRNGDEQFF.

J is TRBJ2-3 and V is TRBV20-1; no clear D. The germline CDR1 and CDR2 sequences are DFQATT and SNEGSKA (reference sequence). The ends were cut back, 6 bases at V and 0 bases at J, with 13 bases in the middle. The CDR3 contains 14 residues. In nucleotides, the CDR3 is TGCAGTGCCTCAGGCTACGGAAGCACAGATACGCAGTATTTT. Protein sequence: CSASGYGSTDTQYF.

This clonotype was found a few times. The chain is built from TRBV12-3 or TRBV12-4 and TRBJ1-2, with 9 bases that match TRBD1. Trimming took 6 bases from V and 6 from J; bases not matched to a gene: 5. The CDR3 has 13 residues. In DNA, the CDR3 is TGTGCCAGCAGACCGACAGGGGGGAATGGCTACACCTTC. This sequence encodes CASRPTGGNGYTF.

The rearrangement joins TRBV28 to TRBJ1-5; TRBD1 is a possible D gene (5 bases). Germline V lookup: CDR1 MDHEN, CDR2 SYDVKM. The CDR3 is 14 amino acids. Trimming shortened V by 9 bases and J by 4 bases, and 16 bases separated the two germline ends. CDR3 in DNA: TGTGCCAGTCGGGGCCCGACAGAGAATCAGCCCCAGCATTTT. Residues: CASRGPTENQPQHF.

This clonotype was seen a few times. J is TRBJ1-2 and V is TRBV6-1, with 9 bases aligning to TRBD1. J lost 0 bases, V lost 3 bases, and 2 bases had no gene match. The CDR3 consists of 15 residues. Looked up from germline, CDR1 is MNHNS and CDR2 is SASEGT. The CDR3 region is CASSEGTGTNYGYTF. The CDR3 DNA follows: TGTGCCAGCAGTGAGGGGACAGGGACTAACTATGGCTACACCTTC.

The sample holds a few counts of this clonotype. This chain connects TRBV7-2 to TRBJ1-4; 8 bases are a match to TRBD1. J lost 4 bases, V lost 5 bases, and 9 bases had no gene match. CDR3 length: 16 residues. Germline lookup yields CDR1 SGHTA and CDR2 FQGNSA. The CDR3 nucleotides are TGTGCCAGCAGCATTCTACAGGGGGTGTATAATGAAAAACTGTTTTTT. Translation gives CASSILQGVYNEKLFF.

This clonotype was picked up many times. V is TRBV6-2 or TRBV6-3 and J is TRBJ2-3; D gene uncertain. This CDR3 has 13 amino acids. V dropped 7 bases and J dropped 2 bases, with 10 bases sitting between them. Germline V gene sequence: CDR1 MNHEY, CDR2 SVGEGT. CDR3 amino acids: CASTKSYTDTQYF. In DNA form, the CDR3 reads TGTGCCAGCACCAAGTCTTACACAGATACGCAGTATTTT.

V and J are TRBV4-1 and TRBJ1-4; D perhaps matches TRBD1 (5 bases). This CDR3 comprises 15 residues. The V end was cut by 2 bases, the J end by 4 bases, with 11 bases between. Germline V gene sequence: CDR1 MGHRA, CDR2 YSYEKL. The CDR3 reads CASSQRDGINEKLFF. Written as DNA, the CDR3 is TGCGCCAGCAGCCAACGGGACGGAATTAATGAAAAACTGTTTTTT.

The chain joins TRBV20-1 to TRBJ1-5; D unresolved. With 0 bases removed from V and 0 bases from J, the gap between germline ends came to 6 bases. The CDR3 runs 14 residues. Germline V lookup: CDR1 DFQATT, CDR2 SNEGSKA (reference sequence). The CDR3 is CSARDVNSNQPQHF. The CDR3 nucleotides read TGCAGTGCTAGAGATGTCAATAGCAATCAGCCCCAGCATTTT.

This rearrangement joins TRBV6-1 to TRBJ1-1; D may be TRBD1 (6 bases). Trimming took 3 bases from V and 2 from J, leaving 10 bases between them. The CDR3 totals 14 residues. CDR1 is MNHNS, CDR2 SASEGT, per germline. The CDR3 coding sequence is TGTGCCAGCAGTGAGTCGGACAGAAACACTGAAGCTTTCTTT. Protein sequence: CASSESDRNTEAFF.

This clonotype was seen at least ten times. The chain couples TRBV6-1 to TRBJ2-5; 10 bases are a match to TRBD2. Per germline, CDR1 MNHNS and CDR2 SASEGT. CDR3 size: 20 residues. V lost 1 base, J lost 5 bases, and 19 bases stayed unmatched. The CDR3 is CASSEGASGGAQIPTETQYF. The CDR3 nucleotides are TGTGCCAGCAGTGAAGGAGCAAGCGGGGGGGCCCAGATCCCGACGGAGACCCAGTACTTC.

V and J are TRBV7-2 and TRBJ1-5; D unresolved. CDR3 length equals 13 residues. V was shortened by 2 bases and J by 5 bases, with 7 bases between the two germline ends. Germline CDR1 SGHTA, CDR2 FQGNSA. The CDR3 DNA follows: TGTGCCAGCAGCTTAACGCCGGATCAGCCCCAGCATTTT. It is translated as CASSLTPDQPQHF.

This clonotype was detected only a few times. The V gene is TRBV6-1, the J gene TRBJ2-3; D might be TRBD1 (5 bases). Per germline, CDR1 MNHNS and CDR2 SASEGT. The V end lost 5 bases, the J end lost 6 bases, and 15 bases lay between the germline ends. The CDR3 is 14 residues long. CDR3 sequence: CASSRQSHGDTQYF. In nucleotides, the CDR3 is TGTGCCAGCAGTAGACAGTCCCACGGGGATACGCAGTATTTT.

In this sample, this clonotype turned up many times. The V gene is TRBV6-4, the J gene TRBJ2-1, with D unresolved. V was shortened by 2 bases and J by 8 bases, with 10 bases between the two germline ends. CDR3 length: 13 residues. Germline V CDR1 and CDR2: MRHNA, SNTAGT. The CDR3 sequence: CASSDQPRDEQFF. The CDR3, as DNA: TGTGCCAGCAGTGACCAGCCCCGGGATGAGCAGTTCTTC.